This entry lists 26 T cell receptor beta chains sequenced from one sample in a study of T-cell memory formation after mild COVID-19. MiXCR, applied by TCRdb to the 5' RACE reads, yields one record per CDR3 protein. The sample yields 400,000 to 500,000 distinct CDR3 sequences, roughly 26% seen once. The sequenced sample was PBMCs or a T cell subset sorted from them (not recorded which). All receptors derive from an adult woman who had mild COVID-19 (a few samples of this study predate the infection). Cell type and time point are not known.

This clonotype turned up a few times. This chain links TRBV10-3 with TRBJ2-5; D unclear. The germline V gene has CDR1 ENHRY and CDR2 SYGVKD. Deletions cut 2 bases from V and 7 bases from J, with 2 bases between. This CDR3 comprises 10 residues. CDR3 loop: CAISEGTQYF. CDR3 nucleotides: TGTGCCATCAGTGAGGGGACCCAGTACTTC.

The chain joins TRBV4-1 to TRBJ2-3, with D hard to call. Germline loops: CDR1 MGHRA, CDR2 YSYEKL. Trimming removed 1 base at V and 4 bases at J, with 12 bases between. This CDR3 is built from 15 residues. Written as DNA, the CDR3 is TGCGCCAGCAGCCAAGTCCTGGGTAATTCAGATACGCAGTATTTT. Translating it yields CASSQVLGNSDTQYF.

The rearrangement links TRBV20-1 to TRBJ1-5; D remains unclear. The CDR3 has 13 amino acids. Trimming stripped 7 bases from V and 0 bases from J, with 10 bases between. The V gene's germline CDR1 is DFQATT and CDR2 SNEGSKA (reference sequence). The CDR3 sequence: CSVNGHSNQPQHF. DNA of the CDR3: TGCAGTGTCAACGGCCATAGCAATCAGCCCCAGCATTTT.

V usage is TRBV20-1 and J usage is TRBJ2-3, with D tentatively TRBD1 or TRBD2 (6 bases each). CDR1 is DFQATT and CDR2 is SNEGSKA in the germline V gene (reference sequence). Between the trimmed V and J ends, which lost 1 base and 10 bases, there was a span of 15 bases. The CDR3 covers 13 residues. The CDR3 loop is CSARVHEGEAQYF. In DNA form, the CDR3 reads TGCAGTGCTAGAGTACACGAGGGGGAGGCGCAGTATTTT.

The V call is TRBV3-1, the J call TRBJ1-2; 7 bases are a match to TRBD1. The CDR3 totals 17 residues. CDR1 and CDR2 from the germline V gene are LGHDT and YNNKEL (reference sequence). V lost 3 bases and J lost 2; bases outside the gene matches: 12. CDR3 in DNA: TGTGCCAGCAGCCAGGTCCGGACAGGACGGGGCAACTATGGCTACACCTTC. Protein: CASSQVRTGRGNYGYTF.

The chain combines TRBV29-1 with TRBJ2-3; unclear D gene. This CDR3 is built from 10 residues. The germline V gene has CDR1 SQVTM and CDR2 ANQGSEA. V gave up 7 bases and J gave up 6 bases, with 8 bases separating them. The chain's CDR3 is CSGASDTQYF. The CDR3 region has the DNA TGCAGCGGAGCCTCCGATACGCAGTATTTT.

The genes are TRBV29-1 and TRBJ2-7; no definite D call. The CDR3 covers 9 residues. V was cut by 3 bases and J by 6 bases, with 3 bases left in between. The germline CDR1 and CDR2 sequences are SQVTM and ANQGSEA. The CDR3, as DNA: TGCAGCGTTGATCCCGAGCAGTACTTC. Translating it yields CSVDPEQYF.

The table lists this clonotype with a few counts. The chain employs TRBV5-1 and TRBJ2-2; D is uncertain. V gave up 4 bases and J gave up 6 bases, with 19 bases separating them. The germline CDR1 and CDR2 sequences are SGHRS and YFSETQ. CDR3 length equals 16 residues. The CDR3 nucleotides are TGCGCCAGCAGCCTTACGCCCCCCTACCGCGCCGGGGAGCTGTTTTTT. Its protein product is CASSLTPPYRAGELFF.

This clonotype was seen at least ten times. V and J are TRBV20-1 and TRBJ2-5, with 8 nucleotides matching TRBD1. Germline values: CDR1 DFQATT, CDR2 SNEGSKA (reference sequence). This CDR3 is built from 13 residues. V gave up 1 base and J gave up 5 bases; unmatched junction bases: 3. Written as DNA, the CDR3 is TGCAGTGCTAGAGTACAGGGGGTTGAGACCCAGTACTTC. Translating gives CSARVQGVETQYF.

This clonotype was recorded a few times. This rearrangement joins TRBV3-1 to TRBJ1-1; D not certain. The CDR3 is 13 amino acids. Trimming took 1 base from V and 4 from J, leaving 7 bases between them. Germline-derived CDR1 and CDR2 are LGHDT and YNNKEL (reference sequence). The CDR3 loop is CASSQVFGTEAFF. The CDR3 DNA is TGTGCCAGCAGCCAAGTGTTCGGCACTGAAGCTTTCTTT.

The CDR3 coding sequence is TGCAGTGCTAGTAGCTGGGACAACCAAGAGACCCAGTACTTC. It specifies CSASSWDNQETQYF. V usage is TRBV20-1 and J usage is TRBJ2-5; D is possibly TRBD1 (6 bases). V was cut by 3 bases and J by 0 bases, with 11 bases left in between. The CDR3 consists of 14 residues. From germline, CDR1 is DFQATT and CDR2 SNEGSKA (reference sequence).

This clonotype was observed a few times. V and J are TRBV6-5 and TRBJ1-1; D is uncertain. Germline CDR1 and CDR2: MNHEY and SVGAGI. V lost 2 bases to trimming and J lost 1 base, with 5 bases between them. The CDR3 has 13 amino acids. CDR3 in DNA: TGTGCCAGCAGTTACGAGCCGAACACTGAAGCTTTCTTT. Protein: CASSYEPNTEAFF.

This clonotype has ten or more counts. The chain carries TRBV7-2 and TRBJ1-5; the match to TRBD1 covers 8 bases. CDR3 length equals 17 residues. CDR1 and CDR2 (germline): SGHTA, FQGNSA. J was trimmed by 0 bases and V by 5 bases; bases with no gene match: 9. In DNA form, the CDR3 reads TGTGCCAGCAGCAAGACAGGGGTAGGAAATAGCAATCAGCCCCAGCATTTT. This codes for CASSKTGVGNSNQPQHF.

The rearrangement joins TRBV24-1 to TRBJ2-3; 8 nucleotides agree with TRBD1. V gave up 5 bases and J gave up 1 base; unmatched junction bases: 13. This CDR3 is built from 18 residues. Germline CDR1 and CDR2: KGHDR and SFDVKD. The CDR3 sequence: CATSVTGTGALGTDTQYF. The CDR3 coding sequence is TGTGCCACCAGTGTCACAGGGACAGGAGCTCTTGGCACAGATACGCAGTATTTT.

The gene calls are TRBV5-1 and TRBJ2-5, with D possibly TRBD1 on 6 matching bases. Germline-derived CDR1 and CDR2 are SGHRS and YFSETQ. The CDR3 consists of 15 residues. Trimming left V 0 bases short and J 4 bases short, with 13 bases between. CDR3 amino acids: CASSLALAGAETQYF. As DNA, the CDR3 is TGCGCCAGCAGCTTGGCCCTTGCAGGGGCAGAGACCCAGTACTTC.

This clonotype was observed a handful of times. Here the CDR3 DNA reads TGCGCCAGCAGCCAAGGACTAGGCACAGATACGCAGTATTTT. Encoded protein: CASSQGLGTDTQYF. The chain recombines TRBV4-1 with TRBJ2-3, with D possibly TRBD2 on 6 matching bases. This CDR3 region has 14 residues. Germline CDR1 is MGHRA and CDR2 is YSYEKL. V was cut by 1 base and J by 1 base, with 6 bases left in between.

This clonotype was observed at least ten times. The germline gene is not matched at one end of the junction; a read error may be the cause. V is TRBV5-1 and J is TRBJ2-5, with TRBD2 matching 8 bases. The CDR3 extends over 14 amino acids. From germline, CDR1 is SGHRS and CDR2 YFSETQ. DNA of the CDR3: TGTGCCAGCAGCTCCCGGGGGGGGCAAGAGACCCAGTACTTC. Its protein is CASSSRGGQETQYF.

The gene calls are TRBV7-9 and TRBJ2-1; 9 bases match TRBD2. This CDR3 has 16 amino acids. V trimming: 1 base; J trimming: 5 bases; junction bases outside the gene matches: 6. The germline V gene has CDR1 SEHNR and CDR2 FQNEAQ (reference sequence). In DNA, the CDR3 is TGTGCCAGCAGCTTAGTGGCGGGAGGGCCGGACAATGAGCAGTTCTTC. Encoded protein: CASSLVAGGPDNEQFF.

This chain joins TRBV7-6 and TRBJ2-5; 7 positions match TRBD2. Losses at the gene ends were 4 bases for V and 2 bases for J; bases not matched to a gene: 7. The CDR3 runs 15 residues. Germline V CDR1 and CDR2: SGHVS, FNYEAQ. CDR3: CASSSEGTIQETQYF. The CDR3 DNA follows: TGTGCCAGCAGCTCGGAGGGGACTATTCAAGAGACCCAGTACTTC. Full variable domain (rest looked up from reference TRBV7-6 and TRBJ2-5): GAGVSQSPRYKVTKRGQDVALRCDPISGHVSLYWYRQALGQGPEFLTYFNYEAQQDKSGLPNDRFSAERPEGSISTLTIQRTEQRDSAMYRCASSSEGTIQETQYFGPGTRLLVL.

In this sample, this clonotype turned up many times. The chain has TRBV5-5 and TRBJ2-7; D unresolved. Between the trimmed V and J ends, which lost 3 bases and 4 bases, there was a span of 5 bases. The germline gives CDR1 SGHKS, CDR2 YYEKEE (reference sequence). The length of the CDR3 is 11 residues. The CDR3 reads CASSSVYEQYF. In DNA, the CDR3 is TGTGCCAGCAGCTCCGTATACGAGCAGTACTTC.

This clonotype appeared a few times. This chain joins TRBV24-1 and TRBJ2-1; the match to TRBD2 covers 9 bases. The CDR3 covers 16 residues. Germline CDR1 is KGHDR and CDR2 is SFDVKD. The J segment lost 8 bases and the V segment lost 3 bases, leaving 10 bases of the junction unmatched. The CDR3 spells CATSDRWASGEDEQFF. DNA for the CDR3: TGTGCCACCAGTGATAGGTGGGCTAGCGGGGAGGATGAGCAGTTCTTC.

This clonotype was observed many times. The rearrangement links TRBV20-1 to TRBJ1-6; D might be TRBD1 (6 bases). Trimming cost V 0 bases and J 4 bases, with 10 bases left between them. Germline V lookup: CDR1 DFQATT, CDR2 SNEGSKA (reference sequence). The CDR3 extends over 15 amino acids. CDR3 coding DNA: TGCAGTGCTAGAGAGGGGGGCGCGTATAATTCACCCCTCCACTTT. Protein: CSAREGGAYNSPLHF.

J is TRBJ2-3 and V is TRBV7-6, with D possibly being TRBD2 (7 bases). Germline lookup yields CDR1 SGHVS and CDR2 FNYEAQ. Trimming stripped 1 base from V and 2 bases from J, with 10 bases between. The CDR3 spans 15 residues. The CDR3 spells CASSLVGGLTDTQYF. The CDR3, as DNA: TGTGCCAGCAGCTTAGTCGGGGGGCTCACAGATACGCAGTATTTT. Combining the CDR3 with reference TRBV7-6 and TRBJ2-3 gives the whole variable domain GAGVSQSPRYKVTKRGQDVALRCDPISGHVSLYWYRQALGQGPEFLTYFNYEAQQDKSGLPNDRFSAERPEGSISTLTIQRTEQRDSAMYRCASSLVGGLTDTQYFGPGTRLTVL.

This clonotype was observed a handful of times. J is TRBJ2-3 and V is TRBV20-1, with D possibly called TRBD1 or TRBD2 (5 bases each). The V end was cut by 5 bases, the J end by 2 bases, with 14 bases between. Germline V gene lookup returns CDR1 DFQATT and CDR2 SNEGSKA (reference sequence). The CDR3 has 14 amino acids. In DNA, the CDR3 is TGCAGTGCTCACCGGGACCGCCTCACAGATACGCAGTATTTT. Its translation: CSAHRDRLTDTQYF.

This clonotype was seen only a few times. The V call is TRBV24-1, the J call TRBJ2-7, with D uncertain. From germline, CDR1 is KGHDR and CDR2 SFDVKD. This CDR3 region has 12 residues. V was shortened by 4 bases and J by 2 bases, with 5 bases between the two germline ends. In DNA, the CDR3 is TGTGCCACCAGTGAGGGAACCTACGAGCAGTACTTC. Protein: CATSEGTYEQYF.

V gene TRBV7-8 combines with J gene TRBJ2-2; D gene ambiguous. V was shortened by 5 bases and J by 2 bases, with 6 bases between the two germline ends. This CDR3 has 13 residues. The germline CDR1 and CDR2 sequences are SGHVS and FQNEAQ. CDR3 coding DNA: TGTGCCAGCAGCAATTCAAACACCGGGGAGCTGTTTTTT. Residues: CASSNSNTGELFF.